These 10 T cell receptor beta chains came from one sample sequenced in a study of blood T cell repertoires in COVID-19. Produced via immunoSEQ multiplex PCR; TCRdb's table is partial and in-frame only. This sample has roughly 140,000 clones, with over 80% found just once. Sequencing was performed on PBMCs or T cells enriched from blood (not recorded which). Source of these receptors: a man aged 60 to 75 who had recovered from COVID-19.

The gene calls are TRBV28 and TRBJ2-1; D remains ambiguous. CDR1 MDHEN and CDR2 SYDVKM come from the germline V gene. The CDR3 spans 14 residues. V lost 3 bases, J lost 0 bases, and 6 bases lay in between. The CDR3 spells CASSFWSSYNEQFF. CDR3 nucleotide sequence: TGTGCCAGCAGTTTTTGGAGCTCCTACAATGAGCAGTTCTTC.

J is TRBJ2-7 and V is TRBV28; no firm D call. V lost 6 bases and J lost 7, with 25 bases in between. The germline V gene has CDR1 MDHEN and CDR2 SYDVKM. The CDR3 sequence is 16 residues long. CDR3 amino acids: CASSQTTWKAQEEQYF. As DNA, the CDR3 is TGTGCCAGCAGCCAGACCACTTGGAAAGCTCAGGAAGAGCAGTACTTC.

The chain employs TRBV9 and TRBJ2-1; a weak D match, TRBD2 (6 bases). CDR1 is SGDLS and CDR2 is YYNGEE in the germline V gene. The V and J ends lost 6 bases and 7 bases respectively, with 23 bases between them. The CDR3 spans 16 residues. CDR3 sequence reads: CASTRGLSGDGNEQFF. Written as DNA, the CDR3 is TGTGCCAGCACTCGCGGGCTTAGCGGAGACGGAAATGAGCAGTTCTTC.

As DNA, the CDR3 is TGTGCCAGCAGTTACTTGAGGGAAAAACTGTTTTTT. Its protein is CASSYLREKLFF. V gene TRBV6-2 or TRBV6-3 combines with J gene TRBJ1-4; D remains ambiguous. This CDR3 has 12 amino acids. CDR1 is MNHEY and CDR2 is SVGEGT in the germline V gene. V was clipped by 1 base and J by 8 bases, with 5 bases between them.

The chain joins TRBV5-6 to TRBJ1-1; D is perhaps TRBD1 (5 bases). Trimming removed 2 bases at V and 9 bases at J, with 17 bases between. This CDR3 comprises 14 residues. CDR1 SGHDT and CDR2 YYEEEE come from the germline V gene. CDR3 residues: CASSLTGEYGKAFF. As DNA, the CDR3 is TGTGCCAGCAGCTTAACGGGGGAGTACGGAAAAGCTTTCTTT.

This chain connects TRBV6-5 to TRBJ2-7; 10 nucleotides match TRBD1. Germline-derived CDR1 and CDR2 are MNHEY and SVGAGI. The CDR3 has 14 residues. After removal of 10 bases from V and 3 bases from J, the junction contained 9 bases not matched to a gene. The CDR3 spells CATFRDRGVYEQYF. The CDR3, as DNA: TGTGCCACCTTCCGGGACAGGGGCGTCTACGAGCAGTACTTC.

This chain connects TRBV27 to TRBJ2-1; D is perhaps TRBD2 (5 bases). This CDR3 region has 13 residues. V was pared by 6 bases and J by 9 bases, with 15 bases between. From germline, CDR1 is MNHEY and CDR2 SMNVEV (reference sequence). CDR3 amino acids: CASSLTRVGEQFF. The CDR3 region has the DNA TGTGCCAGCAGCCTCACTAGGGTCGGTGAGCAGTTCTTC.

The CDR3 DNA sequence: TGTGCCAGCAGCTTAGACTCCACGGATACGCAGTATTTT. Its translation: CASSLDSTDTQYF. J is TRBJ2-3 and V is TRBV7-7, with D uncertain. Germline V gene data show CDR1 as SSHAT and CDR2 as FNYEAQ (reference sequence). This CDR3 spans 13 amino acids. V was clipped by 1 base and J by 6 bases, with 8 bases between them. The whole variable domain, filled in from reference TRBV7-7 and TRBJ2-3, reads GAGVSQSPRYKVTKRGQDVTLRCDPISSHATLYWYQQALGQGPEFLTYFNYEAQPDKSGLPSDRFSAERPEGSISTLTIQRTEQRDSAMYRCASSLDSTDTQYFGPGTRLTVL.

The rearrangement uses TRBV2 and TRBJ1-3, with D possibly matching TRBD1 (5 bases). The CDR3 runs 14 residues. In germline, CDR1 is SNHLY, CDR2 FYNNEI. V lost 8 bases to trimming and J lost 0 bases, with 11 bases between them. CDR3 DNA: TGTGCCAGCCAGGGTTCATTCTCTGGAAACACCATATATTTT. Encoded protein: CASQGSFSGNTIYF.

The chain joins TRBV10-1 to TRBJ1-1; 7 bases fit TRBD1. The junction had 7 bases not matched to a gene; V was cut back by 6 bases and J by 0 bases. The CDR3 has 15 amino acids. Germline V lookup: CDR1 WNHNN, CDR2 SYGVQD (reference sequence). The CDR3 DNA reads TGCGCCAGCAGCCGACACAGGGGTATGAACACTGAAGCTTTCTTT. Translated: CASSRHRGMNTEAFF.